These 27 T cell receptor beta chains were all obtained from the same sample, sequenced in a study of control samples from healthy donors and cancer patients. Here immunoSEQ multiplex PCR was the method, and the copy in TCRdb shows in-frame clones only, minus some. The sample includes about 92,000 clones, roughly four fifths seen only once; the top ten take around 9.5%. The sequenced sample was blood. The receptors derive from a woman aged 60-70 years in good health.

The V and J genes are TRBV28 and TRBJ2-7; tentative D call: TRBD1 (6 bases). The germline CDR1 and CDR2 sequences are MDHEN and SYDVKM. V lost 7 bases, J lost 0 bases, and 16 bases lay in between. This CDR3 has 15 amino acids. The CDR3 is CASTKDSRSSYEQYF. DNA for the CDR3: TGTGCCAGCACCAAGGACAGTCGCTCCTCCTACGAGCAGTACTTC.

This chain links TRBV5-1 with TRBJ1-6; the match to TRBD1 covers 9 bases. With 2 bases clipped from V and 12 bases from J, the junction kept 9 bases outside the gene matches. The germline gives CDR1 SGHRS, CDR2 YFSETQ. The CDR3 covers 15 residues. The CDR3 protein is CASSFHGQGLGPLHF. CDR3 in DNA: TGCGCCAGCAGCTTCCACGGACAGGGGTTAGGACCCCTCCACTTT.

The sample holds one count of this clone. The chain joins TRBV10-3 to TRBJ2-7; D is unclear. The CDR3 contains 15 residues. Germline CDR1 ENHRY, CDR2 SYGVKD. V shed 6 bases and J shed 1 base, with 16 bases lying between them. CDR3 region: CAISDQVSNSYEQYF. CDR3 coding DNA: TGTGCCATCAGCGATCAGGTCTCGAATTCCTACGAGCAGTACTTC.

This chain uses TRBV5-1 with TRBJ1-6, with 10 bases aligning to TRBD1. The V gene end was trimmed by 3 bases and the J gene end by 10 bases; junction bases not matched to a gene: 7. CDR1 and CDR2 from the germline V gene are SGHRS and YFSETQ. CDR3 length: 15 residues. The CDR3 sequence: CASSYTRDRGSPLHF. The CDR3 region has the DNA TGCGCCAGCAGCTACACCCGGGACAGGGGATCACCCCTCCACTTT.

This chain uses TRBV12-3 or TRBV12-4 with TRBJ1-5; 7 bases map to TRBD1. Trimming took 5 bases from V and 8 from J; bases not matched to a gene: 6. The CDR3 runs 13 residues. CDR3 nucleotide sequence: TGTGCCAGCAGTGGGGGACAGCCTGAGCCCCAGCATTTT. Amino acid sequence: CASSGGQPEPQHF.

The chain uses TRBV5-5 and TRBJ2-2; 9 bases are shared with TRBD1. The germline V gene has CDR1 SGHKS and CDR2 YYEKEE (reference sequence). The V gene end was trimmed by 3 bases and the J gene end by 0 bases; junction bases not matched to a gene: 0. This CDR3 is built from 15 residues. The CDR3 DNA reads TGTGCCAGCAGCTGGGACAGGGCGAACACCGGGGAGCTGTTTTTT. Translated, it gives CASSWDRANTGELFF.

CDR3 protein: CASRGRPRETQYF. The CDR3 nucleotides read TGTGCCAGCAGGGGCAGGCCGAGGGAGACCCAGTACTTC. V and J are TRBV6-5 and TRBJ2-5; no reliable D call. The CDR3 totals 13 residues. Germline loops: CDR1 MNHEY, CDR2 SVGAGI. The ends were cut back, 6 bases at V and 5 bases at J, with 13 bases in the middle.

The CDR3: CASSLGEAGNQPQHF. CDR3 DNA: TGTGCCAGCAGCTTGGGGGAAGCGGGCAATCAGCCCCAGCATTTT. The J gene is TRBJ1-5, the V gene TRBV5-8; no reliable D call. The CDR3 runs to 15 residues. The V end was cut by 0 bases, the J end by 2 bases, with 9 bases between. The germline V gene has CDR1 SGHTS and CDR2 YDEGEE. Complete variable domain (other parts from reference TRBV5-8 and TRBJ1-5): EAGVTQSPTHLIKTRGQQATLRCSPISGHTSVYWYQQALGLGLQFLLWYDEGEERNRGNFPPRFSGRQFPNYSSELNVNALELEDSALYLCASSLGEAGNQPQHFGDGTRLSIL.

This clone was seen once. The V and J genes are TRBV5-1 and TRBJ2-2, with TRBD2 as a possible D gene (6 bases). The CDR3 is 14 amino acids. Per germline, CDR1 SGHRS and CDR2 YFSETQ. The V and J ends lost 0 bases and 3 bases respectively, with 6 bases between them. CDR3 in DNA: TGCGCCAGCAGCTTGGCGGGGGACACCGGGGAGCTGTTTTTT. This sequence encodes CASSLAGDTGELFF.

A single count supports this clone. The DNA of the CDR3 is TGTGCCAGCAGCGTTAGGACTATGAACACCGGGGAGCTGTTTTTT. Its translation is CASSVRTMNTGELFF. This chain joins TRBV9 and TRBJ2-2, with D tentatively TRBD2 (6 bases). V was pared by 2 bases and J by 1 base, with 9 bases between. Germline V gene sequence: CDR1 SGDLS, CDR2 YYNGEE. This CDR3 comprises 15 residues.

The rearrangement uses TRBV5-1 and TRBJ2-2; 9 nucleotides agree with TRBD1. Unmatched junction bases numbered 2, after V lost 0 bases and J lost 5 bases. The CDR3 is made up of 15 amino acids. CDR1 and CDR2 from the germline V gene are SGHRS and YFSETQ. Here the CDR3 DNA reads TGCGCCAGCAGCTTGGCACAGGGGGCTACCGGGGAGCTGTTTTTT. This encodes CASSLAQGATGELFF.

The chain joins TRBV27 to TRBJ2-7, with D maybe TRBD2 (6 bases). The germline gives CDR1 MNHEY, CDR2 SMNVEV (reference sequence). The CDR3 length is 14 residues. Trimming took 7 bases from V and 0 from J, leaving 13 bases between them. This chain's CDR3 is CASTGTGGSYEQYF. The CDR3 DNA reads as TGTGCCAGCACCGGGACTGGGGGCTCCTACGAGCAGTACTTC.

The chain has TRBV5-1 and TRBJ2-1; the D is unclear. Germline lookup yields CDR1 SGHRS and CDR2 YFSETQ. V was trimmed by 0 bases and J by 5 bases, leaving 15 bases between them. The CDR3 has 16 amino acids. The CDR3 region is CASSLGPPRYDNEQFF. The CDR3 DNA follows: TGCGCCAGCAGCTTGGGGCCGCCAAGGTATGACAATGAGCAGTTCTTC.

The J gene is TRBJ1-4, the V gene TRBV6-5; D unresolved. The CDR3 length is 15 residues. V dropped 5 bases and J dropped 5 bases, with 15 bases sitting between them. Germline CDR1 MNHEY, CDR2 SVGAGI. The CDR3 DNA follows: TGTGCCAGCAGTCCCCGGGCAGGACGGAATGAAAAACTGTTTTTT. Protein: CASSPRAGRNEKLFF.

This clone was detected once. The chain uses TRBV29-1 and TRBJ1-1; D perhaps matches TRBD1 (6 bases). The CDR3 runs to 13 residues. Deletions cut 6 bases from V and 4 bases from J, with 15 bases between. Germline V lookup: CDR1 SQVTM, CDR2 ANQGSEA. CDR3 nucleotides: TGCAGCGTCGCCTCTACAGGGTTCACTGAAGCTTTCTTT. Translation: CSVASTGFTEAFF.

The DNA of the CDR3 is TGTGCCAGCAGTTCCCGGACTAGCGGGAGAATGGAGACCCAGTACTTC. This codes for CASSSRTSGRMETQYF. The J gene is TRBJ2-5, the V gene TRBV6-9; the match to TRBD2 covers 13 bases. The junction had 7 bases not matched to a gene; V was cut back by 4 bases and J by 5 bases. Germline V gene sequence: CDR1 MNHGY, CDR2 SVAAGI. CDR3 length: 16 amino acids.

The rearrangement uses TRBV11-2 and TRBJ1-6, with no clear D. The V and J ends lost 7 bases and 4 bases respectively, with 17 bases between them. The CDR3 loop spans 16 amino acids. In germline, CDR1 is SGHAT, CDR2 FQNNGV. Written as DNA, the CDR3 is TGTGCCAGCACCAACCGACGGACGGAGTATAATTCACCCCTCCACTTT. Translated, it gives CASTNRRTEYNSPLHF.

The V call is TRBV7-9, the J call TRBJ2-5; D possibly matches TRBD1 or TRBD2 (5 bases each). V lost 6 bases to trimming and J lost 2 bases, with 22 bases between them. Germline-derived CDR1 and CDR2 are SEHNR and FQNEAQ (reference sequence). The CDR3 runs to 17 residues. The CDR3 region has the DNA TGTGCCAGCAGACCACCCCTCCCGGGGCGAAGTCAAGAGACCCAGTACTTC. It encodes CASRPPLPGRSQETQYF.

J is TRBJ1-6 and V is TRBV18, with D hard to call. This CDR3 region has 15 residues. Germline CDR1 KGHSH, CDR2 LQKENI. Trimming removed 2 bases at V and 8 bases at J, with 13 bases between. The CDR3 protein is CASSPDLSTYSPLHF. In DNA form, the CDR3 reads TGTGCCAGCTCACCAGACCTCTCAACCTATTCACCCCTCCACTTT.

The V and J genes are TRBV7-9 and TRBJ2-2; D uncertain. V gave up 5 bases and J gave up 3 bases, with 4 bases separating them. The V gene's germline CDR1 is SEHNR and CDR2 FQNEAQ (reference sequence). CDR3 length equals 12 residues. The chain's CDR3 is CASSLYTGELFF. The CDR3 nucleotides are TGTGCCAGCAGCCTCTACACCGGGGAGCTGTTTTTT.

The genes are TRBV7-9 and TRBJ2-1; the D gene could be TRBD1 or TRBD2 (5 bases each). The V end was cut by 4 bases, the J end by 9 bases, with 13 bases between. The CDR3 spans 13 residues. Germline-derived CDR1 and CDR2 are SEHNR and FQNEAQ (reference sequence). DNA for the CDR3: TGTGCCAGCAGCTGGGACCCCATGGGTGAGCAGTTCTTC. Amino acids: CASSWDPMGEQFF.

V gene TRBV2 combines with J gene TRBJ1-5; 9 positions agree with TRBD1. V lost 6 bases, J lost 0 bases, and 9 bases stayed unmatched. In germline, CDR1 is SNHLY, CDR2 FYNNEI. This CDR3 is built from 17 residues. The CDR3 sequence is CASRRTGATGSNQPQHF. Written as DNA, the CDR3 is TGTGCCAGCAGAAGGACAGGGGCAACCGGTAGCAATCAGCCCCAGCATTTT.

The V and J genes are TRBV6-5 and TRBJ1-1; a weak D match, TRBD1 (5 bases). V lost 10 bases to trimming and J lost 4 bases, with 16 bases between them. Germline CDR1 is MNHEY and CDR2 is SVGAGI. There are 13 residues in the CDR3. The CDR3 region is CATLRGVGTEAFF. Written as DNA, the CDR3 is TGTGCCACCCTAAGGGGAGTGGGCACTGAAGCTTTCTTT.

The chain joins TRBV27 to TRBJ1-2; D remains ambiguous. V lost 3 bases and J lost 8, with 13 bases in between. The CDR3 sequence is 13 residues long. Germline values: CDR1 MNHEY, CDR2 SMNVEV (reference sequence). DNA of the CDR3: TGTGCCAGCAGTTTTGGAACGCAGAAGGGCTACACCTTC. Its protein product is CASSFGTQKGYTF.

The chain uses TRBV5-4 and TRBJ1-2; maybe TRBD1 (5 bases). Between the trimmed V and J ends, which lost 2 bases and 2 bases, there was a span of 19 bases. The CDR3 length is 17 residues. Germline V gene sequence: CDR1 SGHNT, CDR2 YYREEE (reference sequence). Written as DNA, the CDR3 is TGTGCCAGCAGCTTTCCTTCAATCCTCCGGGGGAACTATGGCTACACCTTC. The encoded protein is CASSFPSILRGNYGYTF. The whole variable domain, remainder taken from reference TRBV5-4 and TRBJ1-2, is ETGVTQSPTHLIKTRGQQVTLRCSSQSGHNTVSWYQQALGQGPQFIFQYYREEENGRGNFPPRFSGLQFPNYSSELNVNALELDDSALYLCASSFPSILRGNYGYTFGSGTRLTVV.

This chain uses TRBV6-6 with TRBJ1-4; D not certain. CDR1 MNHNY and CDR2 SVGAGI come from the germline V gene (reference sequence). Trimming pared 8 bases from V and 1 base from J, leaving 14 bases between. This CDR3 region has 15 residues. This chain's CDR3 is CASGTPDGTNEKLFF. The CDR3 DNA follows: TGTGCCAGCGGAACTCCCGACGGAACTAATGAAAAACTGTTTTTT.

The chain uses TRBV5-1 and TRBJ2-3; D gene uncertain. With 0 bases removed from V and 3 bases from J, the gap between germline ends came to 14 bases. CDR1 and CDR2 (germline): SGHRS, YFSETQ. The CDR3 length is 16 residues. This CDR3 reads CASSLALDPGTDTQYF. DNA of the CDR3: TGCGCCAGCAGCTTGGCCCTAGATCCTGGGACAGATACGCAGTATTTT.